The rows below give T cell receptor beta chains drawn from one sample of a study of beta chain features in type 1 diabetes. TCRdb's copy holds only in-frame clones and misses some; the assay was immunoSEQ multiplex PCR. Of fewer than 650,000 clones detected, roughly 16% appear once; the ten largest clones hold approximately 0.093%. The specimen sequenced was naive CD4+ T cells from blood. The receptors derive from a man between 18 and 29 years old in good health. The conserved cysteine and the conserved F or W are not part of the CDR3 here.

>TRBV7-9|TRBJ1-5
ASSSTGRLFQPQH
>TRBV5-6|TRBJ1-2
ASSPRIYGYT
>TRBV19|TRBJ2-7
ASRPGQGAYEQY
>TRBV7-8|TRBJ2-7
ASSPRTGGFYEQY
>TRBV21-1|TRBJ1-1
ASSKVTAGGHTEAF
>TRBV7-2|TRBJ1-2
ASSPGRGNYGYT
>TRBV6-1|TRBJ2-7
ASSADRGKFYEQY
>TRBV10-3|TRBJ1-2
AISDGRQSGYT
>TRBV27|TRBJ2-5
ASTAETQY
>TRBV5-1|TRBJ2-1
ASRTSGNTNEQF
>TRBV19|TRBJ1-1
ASSMLEGRMGGNTEAF
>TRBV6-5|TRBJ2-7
ASSTPTGTYEQY
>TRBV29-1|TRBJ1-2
SVVPGESYGYT
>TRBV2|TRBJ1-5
ASSEVQGRQPQH
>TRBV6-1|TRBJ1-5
ASSEGSHPQH
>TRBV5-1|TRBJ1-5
ASSLAGNQPQH
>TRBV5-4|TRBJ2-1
ASSLPQYNEQF
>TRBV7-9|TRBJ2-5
ASNTREGQETQY
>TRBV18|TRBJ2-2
ASSPPTRNTGELF
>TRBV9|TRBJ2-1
ASSREAGEGNEQF
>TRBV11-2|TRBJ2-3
ASSFPSTDTQY
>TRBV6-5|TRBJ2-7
ASSFRDQGYEQY
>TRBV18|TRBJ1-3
ASSPANSGNTIY
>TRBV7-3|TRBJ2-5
ASSRGGRETQY
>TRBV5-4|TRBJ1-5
ASSLQGAGNQPQH
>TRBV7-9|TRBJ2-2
ASSLEGVDTGELF
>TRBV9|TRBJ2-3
ASSVGIGGGSTDTQY
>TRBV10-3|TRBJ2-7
AISVAGQIYYEQY
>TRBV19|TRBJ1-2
ATADRAEGYT
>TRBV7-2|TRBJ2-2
ASSTQGRTGELF
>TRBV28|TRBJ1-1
ASSPPDRVNTEAF
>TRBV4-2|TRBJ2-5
ASSQGWQAVETQY
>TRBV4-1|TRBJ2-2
ASSQEGHHWTGELF
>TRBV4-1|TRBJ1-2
ASSTGFSNYGYT
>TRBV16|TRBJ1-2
ASSHYRGDGYT
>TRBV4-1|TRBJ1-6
ASSQGQRNSPLH
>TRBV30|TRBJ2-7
AWGSDRAYEQY
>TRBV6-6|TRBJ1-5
ASTQGQTNQPQH
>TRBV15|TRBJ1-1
ATSSWGREAF
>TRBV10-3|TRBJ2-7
AISGWGYEQY
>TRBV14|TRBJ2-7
ASSQDFGRMYEQY